The 32 T cell receptor beta chains below were found in one sample sequenced in a study of blood T cell repertoires in COVID-19. The repertoire was sequenced with immunoSEQ multiplex PCR; TCRdb's copy has only in-frame clones and lacks some. The sample lists 24,000 or so clones; about nine tenths were seen once. The source material was peripheral blood. These receptors were taken from a woman older than 75 with acute or convalescent COVID-19.

This clone was counted only a few times. The rearrangement links TRBV4-1 to TRBJ1-3, with D hard to call. Trimming removed 1 base from V and 4 bases from J, with 8 bases in between. CDR1 MGHRA and CDR2 YSYEKL come from the germline V gene. CDR3 length: 14 amino acids. The CDR3 protein is CASSQGSTGNTIYF. CDR3 coding DNA: TGCGCCAGCAGCCAAGGCTCAACAGGAAACACCATATATTTT.

The chain links TRBV7-2 to TRBJ1-1; possible D gene TRBD1, 6 bases. This CDR3 contains 15 residues. Germline values: CDR1 SGHTA, CDR2 FQGNSA. Trimming removed 2 bases at V and 1 base at J, with 11 bases between. The chain's CDR3 is CASSLQGQANTEAFF. CDR3 coding DNA: TGTGCCAGCAGCTTACAGGGGCAGGCGAACACTGAAGCTTTCTTT.

The chain is built from TRBV2 and TRBJ1-6; weak D call: TRBD1 (5 bases). CDR1 is SNHLY, CDR2 FYNNEI, per germline. This CDR3 contains 14 residues. V lost 4 bases and J 7 bases, leaving 11 bases between the germline ends. CDR3 DNA sequence: TGTGCCAGCAGTGGGGACTTGCCCAATTCACCCCTCCACTTT. Translated: CASSGDLPNSPLHF.

The rearrangement uses TRBV6-2 or TRBV6-3 and TRBJ2-7, with TRBD2 matching over 9 bases. The V segment lost 1 base and the J segment 1 base; nucleotides outside the gene matches: 5. From germline, CDR1 is MNHEY and CDR2 SVGEGT. This CDR3 comprises 16 residues. The CDR3 nucleotides are TGTGCCAGCAGTTACTTGGCGGGAGGGGTGTCCTACGAGCAGTACTTC. Its translation is CASSYLAGGVSYEQYF.

The chain couples TRBV10-3 to TRBJ1-1, with D possibly being TRBD1 (5 bases). The CDR3 is made up of 14 amino acids. Trimming left V 5 bases short and J 0 bases short, with 10 bases between. Germline V gene sequence: CDR1 ENHRY, CDR2 SYGVKD. The DNA for the CDR3 is TGTGCCATCAGTTCACTGGACATGAACACTGAAGCTTTCTTT. As protein: CAISSLDMNTEAFF.

The rearrangement joins TRBV7-6 to TRBJ1-5, with 7 bases that match TRBD1. The germline V gene encodes CDR1 SGHVS and CDR2 FNYEAQ. The junction had 9 bases not matched to a gene; V was cut back by 4 bases and J by 6 bases. This CDR3 contains 15 residues. The chain's CDR3 is CASSSHRGGGQPQHF. The DNA of the CDR3 is TGTGCCAGCAGCTCACACAGGGGAGGTGGTCAGCCCCAGCATTTT.

The chain is built from TRBV18 and TRBJ2-7; 12 positions match TRBD2. V shed 8 bases, J shed 2 bases, and the junction held 10 bases outside the gene matches. CDR3 size: 16 residues. In germline, CDR1 is KGHSH, CDR2 LQKENI. The CDR3 sequence: CASAQGLAGGPYEQYF. The CDR3 DNA follows: TGTGCCAGCGCCCAGGGCCTAGCGGGAGGGCCCTACGAGCAGTACTTC.

The chain combines TRBV2 with TRBJ2-3; D is possibly TRBD1 (6 bases). The CDR3 consists of 15 residues. With 1 base removed from V and 2 bases from J, the gap between germline ends came to 10 bases. In germline, CDR1 is SNHLY, CDR2 FYNNEI. The chain's CDR3 is CASSEDYRATDTQYF. The CDR3 DNA is TGTGCCAGCAGTGAAGACTACAGGGCCACAGATACGCAGTATTTT.

The chain is built from TRBV12-5 and TRBJ2-7; 9 bases match TRBD1. The CDR3 has 14 amino acids. In germline, CDR1 is LGHNT, CDR2 FRNRAP. Trimming cost V 6 bases and J 3 bases; bases outside gene matches: 6. The CDR3 loop reads CASGPGQGIYEQYF. The CDR3 DNA reads TGTGCTAGTGGCCCGGGACAGGGTATCTACGAGCAGTACTTC.

For the CDR3, the DNA is TGTGCCAGCAGCGTAGGTCAGGGGGACCTGTACCAAGAGACCCAGTACTTC. Encoded protein: CASSVGQGDLYQETQYF. The gene calls are TRBV9 and TRBJ2-5; TRBD1 agrees at 7 bases. The CDR3 is 17 amino acids. Germline V CDR1 and CDR2: SGDLS, YYNGEE. V lost 0 bases to trimming and J lost 0 bases; unmatched junction nucleotides: 8.

This sequence joins TRBV19 and TRBJ1-3; 8 nucleotides line up with TRBD1. The V gene end was trimmed by 7 bases and the J gene end by 2 bases; junction bases not matched to a gene: 7. The CDR3 consists of 15 residues. In germline, CDR1 is LNHDA, CDR2 SQIVND (reference sequence). CDR3: CASTTQGVPGNTIYF. The CDR3 bases are TGTGCCAGTACCACACAGGGGGTCCCTGGAAACACCATATATTTT. The entire variable domain, with the rest obtained from reference TRBV19 and TRBJ1-3, is as follows: DGGITQSPKYLFRKEGQNVTLSCEQNLNHDAMYWYRQDPGQGLRLIYYSQIVNDFQKGDIAEGYSVSREKKESFPLTVTSAQKNPTAFYLCASTTQGVPGNTIYFGEGSWLTVV.

V usage is TRBV3-1 (or the pseudogene TRBV3-2) and J usage is TRBJ2-1; 7 positions agree with TRBD1. The germline V gene encodes CDR1 LGHDT and CDR2 YNNKEL (reference sequence). This CDR3 contains 15 residues. V lost 7 bases to trimming and J lost 4 bases; unmatched junction nucleotides: 10. The CDR3 bases are TGTGCCAGCACCAGAGGGACAGACCAGTACAATGAGCAGTTCTTC. Translating gives CASTRGTDQYNEQFF.

J is TRBJ2-3 and V is TRBV4-1, with 9 bases fitting TRBD1. Germline trimming cut 1 base from V and 3 bases from J; bases unmatched to any gene: 5. The CDR3 is 16 amino acids. Germline V gives CDR1 MGHRA, CDR2 YSYEKL. The CDR3 sequence: CASSQAGTGTTDTQYF. The CDR3, as DNA: TGCGCCAGCAGCCAAGCCGGGACAGGGACAACAGATACGCAGTATTTT.

The chain recombines TRBV18 with TRBJ2-1; TRBD1 matches 7 bases. Trimming removed 6 bases from V and 7 bases from J; junction bases left unmatched: 12. There are 15 residues in the CDR3. Germline V lookup: CDR1 KGHSH, CDR2 LQKENI. The CDR3 sequence: CASSTGTDRGNEQFF. The CDR3 region has the DNA TGTGCCAGCTCGACTGGGACAGATAGGGGGAATGAGCAGTTCTTC.

This rearrangement joins TRBV5-1 to TRBJ1-1, with D uncertain. CDR1 is SGHRS, CDR2 YFSETQ, per germline. This CDR3 is 13 amino acids long. V was trimmed by 2 bases and J by 3 bases, leaving 8 bases between them. CDR3 coding DNA: TGCGCCAGCAGCTTTTTACTGGACACTGAAGCTTTCTTT. It yields the protein CASSFLLDTEAFF.

The rearrangement joins TRBV7-9 to TRBJ1-3; D possibly corresponds to TRBD1 (5 bases). CDR1 and CDR2 (germline): SEHNR, FQNEAQ (reference sequence). V shed 7 bases and J shed 2 bases, with 6 bases lying between them. The CDR3 loop spans 12 amino acids. CDR3 sequence (DNA): TGTGCCAGCATACAGGCTGGAAACACCATATATTTT. Its translation is CASIQAGNTIYF.

V and J are TRBV7-6 and TRBJ2-2; 9 nucleotides line up with TRBD1. CDR3 length equals 17 residues. Trimming removed 3 bases from V and 4 bases from J; junction bases left unmatched: 9. Germline CDR1 reads SGHVS; CDR2 reads FNYEAQ. CDR3 residues: CASSFTSQGAGTGELFF. CDR3 nucleotide sequence: TGTGCCAGCAGCTTTACATCACAGGGGGCCGGCACCGGGGAGCTGTTTTTT.

The J gene is TRBJ2-3, the V gene TRBV18; 8 nucleotides line up with TRBD1. The CDR3 contains 15 residues. The V and J ends lost 6 bases and 4 bases, in that order; junction bases with no gene match: 9. Germline V gene lookup returns CDR1 KGHSH and CDR2 LQKENI. The CDR3 region has the DNA TGTGCCAGCTCCTCTAGGACAGGGCGGGCAGATACGCAGTATTTT. It encodes CASSSRTGRADTQYF. The entire variable domain, with the rest obtained from reference TRBV18 and TRBJ2-3, is as follows: NAGVMQNPRHLVRRRGQEARLRCSPMKGHSHVYWYRQLPEEGLKFMVYLQKENIIDESGMPKERFSAEFPKEGPSILRIQQVVRGDSAAYFCASSSRTGRADTQYFGPGTRLTVL.

In this sample, this clone turned up once. The CDR3 DNA sequence: TGCGCCAGCAGCTCTGGGACTGGGACCTACGAGCAGTACTTC. Protein: CASSSGTGTYEQYF. J is TRBJ2-7 and V is TRBV5-1; possible D gene TRBD2, 6 bases. V was shortened by 3 bases and J by 2 bases, with 12 bases between the two germline ends. CDR1 is SGHRS and CDR2 is YFSETQ in the germline V gene. CDR3 length: 14 amino acids.

V usage is TRBV18 and J usage is TRBJ1-6; 10 bases line up with TRBD1. The germline V gene encodes CDR1 KGHSH and CDR2 LQKENI. The CDR3 covers 15 residues. With V trimmed by 6 bases and J by 7 bases, 6 bases remained unmatched. Here the CDR3 reads CASSLGQGGNSPLHF. As DNA, the CDR3 is TGTGCCAGCTCGCTAGGACAGGGGGGAAATTCACCCCTCCACTTT.

The count of this clone is one. This chain connects TRBV5-5 to TRBJ1-2; 8 nucleotides agree with TRBD1. V lost 3 bases to trimming and J lost 1 base; unmatched junction nucleotides: 2. Germline-derived CDR1 and CDR2 are SGHKS and YYEKEE (reference sequence). CDR3 size: 14 residues. The CDR3: CASSSTGVNYGYTF. CDR3 sequence (DNA): TGTGCCAGCAGCTCGACAGGGGTTAACTATGGCTACACCTTC.

The chain couples TRBV7-9 to TRBJ2-3; TRBD1 agrees at 7 bases. This CDR3 contains 16 residues. J was trimmed by 3 bases and V by 4 bases; bases with no gene match: 10. The V gene's germline CDR1 is SEHNR and CDR2 FQNEAQ (reference sequence). CDR3 sequence reads: CASSSLGTEATDTQYF. For the CDR3, the DNA is TGTGCCAGCAGCTCCTTAGGGACAGAAGCAACAGATACGCAGTATTTT.

This sequence joins TRBV15 and TRBJ1-1; TRBD1 is a possible D gene (5 bases). The germline V and J ends were trimmed by 5 bases and 0 bases, with 19 bases remaining between them. Germline-derived CDR1 and CDR2 are LNHNV and YYDKDF (reference sequence). The CDR3 covers 17 residues. CDR3 DNA: TGTGCCACCAGCGACCTCGTGACGAGACAGATGAACACTGAAGCTTTCTTT. This translates into CATSDLVTRQMNTEAFF.

The rearrangement uses TRBV7-2 and TRBJ1-1, with D possibly being TRBD1 (6 bases). Germline lookup yields CDR1 SGHTA and CDR2 FQGNSA. The germline V and J ends were trimmed by 5 bases and 7 bases, with 17 bases remaining between them. The CDR3 has 14 residues. The CDR3 bases are TGTGCCAGCAGCCGGTGGGAGGGGGTGGGTGAAGCTTTCTTT. Translated, it gives CASSRWEGVGEAFF.

J is TRBJ2-3 and V is TRBV4-1; a weak D match, TRBD2 (6 bases). Germline lookup yields CDR1 MGHRA and CDR2 YSYEKL. The CDR3 runs to 16 residues. The V and J ends lost 4 bases and 1 base respectively, with 15 bases between them. The CDR3 coding sequence is TGCGCCAGCAGCCCCCAACTAGCTATCGGCACAGATACGCAGTATTTT. Its translation is CASSPQLAIGTDTQYF.

This chain joins TRBV7-6 and TRBJ1-1, with TRBD1 matching over 7 bases. The J segment lost 4 bases and the V segment lost 5 bases, leaving 4 bases of the junction unmatched. The germline gives CDR1 SGHVS, CDR2 FNYEAQ. CDR3 length equals 13 residues. CDR3 in DNA: TGTGCCAGCAGCAGGGGGCAGGGCACTGAAGCTTTCTTT. This gives the protein CASSRGQGTEAFF.

The chain carries TRBV6-5 and TRBJ1-2, with D possibly being TRBD1 (6 bases). CDR1 MNHEY and CDR2 SVGAGI come from the germline V gene. CDR3 length: 14 amino acids. Trimming pared 0 bases from V and 6 bases from J, leaving 11 bases between. CDR3 sequence reads: CASSYSWGGHGYTF. The CDR3 DNA reads TGTGCCAGCAGTTACTCGTGGGGGGGCCATGGCTACACCTTC.

The chain joins TRBV18 to TRBJ2-7; weak D call: TRBD2 (6 bases). Germline V gene lookup returns CDR1 KGHSH and CDR2 LQKENI. The length of the CDR3 is 12 residues. V lost 3 bases, J lost 5 bases, and 8 bases lay in between. The DNA for the CDR3 is TGTGCCAGCTCACCGGGGGGAAACGAGCAGTACTTC. Amino acids: CASSPGGNEQYF.

The V call is TRBV19, the J call TRBJ1-2; possibly TRBD1 for D (5 bases). The V gene lost 7 bases and the J gene lost 5 bases, with 11 bases spanning the gap. CDR3 size: 12 residues. Germline V CDR1 and CDR2: LNHDA, SQIVND (reference sequence). The CDR3 region is CASTGHIYGYTF. DNA for the CDR3: TGTGCCAGTACTGGACATATTTATGGCTACACCTTC.

The J gene is TRBJ2-1, the V gene TRBV4-1; 9 positions agree with TRBD1. The CDR3 sequence is 14 residues long. The V gene end was trimmed by 3 bases and the J gene end by 8 bases; junction bases not matched to a gene: 5. Germline V gives CDR1 MGHRA, CDR2 YSYEKL. CDR3 amino acids: CASSQDRGRDEQFF. The CDR3 coding sequence is TGCGCCAGCAGCCAGGACAGGGGTAGGGATGAGCAGTTCTTC.

The chain employs TRBV30 and TRBJ2-6; unclear D gene. CDR1 GTSNPN and CDR2 SVGIG come from the germline V gene (reference sequence). This CDR3 is built from 14 residues. Deletions cut 2 bases from V and 4 bases from J, with 9 bases between. CDR3 bases: TGTGCCTGGAGTTCAGGCTCCGGGGCCAACGTCCTGACTTTC. Its protein is CAWSSGSGANVLTF.

The rearrangement links TRBV7-2 to TRBJ2-5; D unclear. The CDR3 has 12 amino acids. The ends were cut back, 1 base at V and 5 bases at J, with 5 bases in the middle. Germline values: CDR1 SGHTA, CDR2 FQGNSA. DNA of the CDR3: TGTGCCAGCAGCTTAGGGGCGGAGACCCAGTACTTC. Its translation: CASSLGAETQYF.